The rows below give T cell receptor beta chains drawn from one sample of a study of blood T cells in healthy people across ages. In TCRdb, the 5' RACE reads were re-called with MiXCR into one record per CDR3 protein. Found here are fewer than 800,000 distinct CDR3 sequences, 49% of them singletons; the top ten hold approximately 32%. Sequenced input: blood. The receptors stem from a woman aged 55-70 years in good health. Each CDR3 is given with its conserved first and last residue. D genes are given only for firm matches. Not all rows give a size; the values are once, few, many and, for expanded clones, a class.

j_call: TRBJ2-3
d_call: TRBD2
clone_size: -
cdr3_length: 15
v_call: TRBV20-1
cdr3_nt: TGCAGTGCTAGAGATGCTCCAGCGGGAAGAGATACGCAGTATTTT
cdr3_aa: CSARDAPAGRDTQYF

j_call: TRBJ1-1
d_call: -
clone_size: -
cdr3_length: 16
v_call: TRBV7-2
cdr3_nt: TGTGCCAGCAGCTTAGCCGGTGGAATGGATTACACTGAAGCTTTCTTT
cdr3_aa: CASSLAGGMDYTEAFF

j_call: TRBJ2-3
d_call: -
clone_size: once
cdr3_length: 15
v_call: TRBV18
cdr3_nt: TGTGCCAGCTCCCGAGCCGAGGGGGGCACAGATACGCAGTATTTT
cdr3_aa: CASSRAEGGTDTQYF

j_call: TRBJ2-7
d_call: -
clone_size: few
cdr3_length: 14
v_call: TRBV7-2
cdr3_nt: TGTGCCAGCAGCTTAGGGACACTCGCCTACGAGCAGTACTTC
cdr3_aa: CASSLGTLAYEQYF

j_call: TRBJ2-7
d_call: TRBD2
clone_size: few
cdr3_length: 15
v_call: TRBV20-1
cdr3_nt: TGCAGTGCTCTAGGGGAACTAGCGGACCGCTACGAGCAGTACTTC
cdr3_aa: CSALGELADRYEQYF

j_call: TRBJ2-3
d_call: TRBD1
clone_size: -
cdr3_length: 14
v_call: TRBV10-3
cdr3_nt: TGTGCCACTCATGTAGACAGGGACACGGATACGCAGTATTTT
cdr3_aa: CATHVDRDTDTQYF

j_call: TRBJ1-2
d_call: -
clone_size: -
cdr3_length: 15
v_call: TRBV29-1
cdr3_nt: TGCAGCGTTGAAGATAGTCAGGGAGCTAACTATGGCTACACCTTC
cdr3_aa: CSVEDSQGANYGYTF

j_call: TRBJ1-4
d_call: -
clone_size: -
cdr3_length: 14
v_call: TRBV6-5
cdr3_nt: TGTGCCAGCAGTTCGGTGGCAACTAATGAAAAACTGTTTTTT
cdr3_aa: CASSSVATNEKLFF

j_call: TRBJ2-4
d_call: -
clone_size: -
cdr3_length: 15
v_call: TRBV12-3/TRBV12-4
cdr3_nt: TGTGCCAGCAGTGACAGATCGGAGATCAAAAACATTCAGTACTTC
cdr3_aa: CASSDRSEIKNIQYF

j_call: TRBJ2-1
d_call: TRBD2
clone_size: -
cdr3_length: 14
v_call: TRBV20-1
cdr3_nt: TGCAGTGCTAGTTCTAGCGGGAGGGCGAATGAGCAGTTCTTC
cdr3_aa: CSASSSGRANEQFF

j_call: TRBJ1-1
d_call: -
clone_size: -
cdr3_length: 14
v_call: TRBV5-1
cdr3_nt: TGCGCCAGCAGCTTGAGGAGGAGAGACACTGAAGCTTTCTTT
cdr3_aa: CASSLRRRDTEAFF

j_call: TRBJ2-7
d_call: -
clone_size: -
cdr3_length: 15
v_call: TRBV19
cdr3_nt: TGTGCCAGTAGAAGGGGCGAGGGAAACTCCTACGAGCAGTACTTC
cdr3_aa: CASRRGEGNSYEQYF

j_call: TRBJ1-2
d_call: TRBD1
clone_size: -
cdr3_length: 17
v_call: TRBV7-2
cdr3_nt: TGTGCCGGCAGCTTAGCGAGTAACCTAGGACAGGGGTCTGGCTACACCTTC
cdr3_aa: CAGSLASNLGQGSGYTF

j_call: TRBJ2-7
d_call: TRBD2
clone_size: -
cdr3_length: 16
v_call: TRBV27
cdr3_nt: TGTGCCAGCAGTTCCTCGGGGAGCGGGAGGTCGTACGAGCAGTACTTC
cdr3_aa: CASSSSGSGRSYEQYF

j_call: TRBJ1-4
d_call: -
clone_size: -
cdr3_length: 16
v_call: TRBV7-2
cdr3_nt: TGTGCCAGCAGCCCGCCGGGCGGCCCAACTAATGAAAAACTGTTTTTT
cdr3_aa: CASSPPGGPTNEKLFF

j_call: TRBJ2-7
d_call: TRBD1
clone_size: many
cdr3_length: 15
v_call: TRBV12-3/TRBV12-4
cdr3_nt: TGTGCCAGCAGAAAACAGGGGGTAGGCTCCTACGAGCAGTACTTC
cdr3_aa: CASRKQGVGSYEQYF

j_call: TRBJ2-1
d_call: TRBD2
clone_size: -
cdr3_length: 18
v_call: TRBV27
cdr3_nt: TGTGCCAGCAGTTTATCGGGCCGGGGAGCGGGAGGGATGAATGAGCAGTTCTTC
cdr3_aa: CASSLSGRGAGGMNEQFF

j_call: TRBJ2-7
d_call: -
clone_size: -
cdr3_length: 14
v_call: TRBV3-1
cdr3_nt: TGTGCCAGCAGCGTAACTTGGGACTCCTACGAGCAGTACTTC
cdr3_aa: CASSVTWDSYEQYF

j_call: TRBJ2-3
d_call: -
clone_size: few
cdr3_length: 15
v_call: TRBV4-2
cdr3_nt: TGTGCCAGCAGCCCCTTGACGGTAGGCACAGATACGCAGTATTTT
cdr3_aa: CASSPLTVGTDTQYF

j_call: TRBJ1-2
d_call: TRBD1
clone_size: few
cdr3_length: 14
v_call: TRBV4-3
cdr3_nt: TGCGCCAGCAGCCGGGACAGGGAAAACTATGGCTACACCTTC
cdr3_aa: CASSRDRENYGYTF

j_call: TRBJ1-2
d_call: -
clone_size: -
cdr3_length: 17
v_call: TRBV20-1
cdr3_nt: TGCAGTGCTAGCTGGAGACAGACGCTATTTTCAAACTATGGCTACACCTTC
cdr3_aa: CSASWRQTLFSNYGYTF

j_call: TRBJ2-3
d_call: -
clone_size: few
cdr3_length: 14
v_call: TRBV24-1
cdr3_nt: TGTGCCACCAGTGATACGAGGGACAAATACACGCAGTATTTT
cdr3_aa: CATSDTRDKYTQYF

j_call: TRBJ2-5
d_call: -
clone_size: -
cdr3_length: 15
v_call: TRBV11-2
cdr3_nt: TGTGCCAGCAGCTTAGATCTGGCTAGACTGGAGACCCAGTACTTC
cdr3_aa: CASSLDLARLETQYF

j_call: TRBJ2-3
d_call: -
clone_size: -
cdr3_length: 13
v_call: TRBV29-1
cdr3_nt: TGCAGCGTTTCCAGCGACAGCGCAGATACGCAGTATTTT
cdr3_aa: CSVSSDSADTQYF

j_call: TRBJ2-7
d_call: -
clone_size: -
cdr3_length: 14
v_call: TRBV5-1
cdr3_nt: TGCGCTAGTAACTTTGGGATCCCCCGGGAACAGCAGTACTTC
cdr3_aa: CASNFGIPREQQYF

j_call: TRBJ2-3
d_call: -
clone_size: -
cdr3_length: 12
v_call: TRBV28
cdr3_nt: TGTGCCAGTCAAGCAGGCACAGATACGCAGTATTTT
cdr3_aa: CASQAGTDTQYF

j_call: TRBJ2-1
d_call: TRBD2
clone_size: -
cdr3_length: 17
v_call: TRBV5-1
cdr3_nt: TGCGCCAGCAGCTTGCCGACTAGCGGGAGGATGCTCAATGAGCAGTTCTTC
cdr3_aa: CASSLPTSGRMLNEQFF

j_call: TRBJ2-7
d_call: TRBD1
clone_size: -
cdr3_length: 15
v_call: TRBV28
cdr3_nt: TGTGCCAGCAGCACGACAGGGTTACGGGGCTACGAGCAGTACTTC
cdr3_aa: CASSTTGLRGYEQYF

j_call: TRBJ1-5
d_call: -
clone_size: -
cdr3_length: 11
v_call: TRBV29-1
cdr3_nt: TGCAGCGTCGGAGGAGAGGGGCCCCAGCATTTT
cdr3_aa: CSVGGEGPQHF

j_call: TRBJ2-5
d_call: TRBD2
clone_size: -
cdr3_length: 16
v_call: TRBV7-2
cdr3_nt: TGTGCCAGCAGCCAGACTAGCGGGAGGGCCAAGAATGAGCAGTACTTC
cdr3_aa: CASSQTSGRAKNEQYF

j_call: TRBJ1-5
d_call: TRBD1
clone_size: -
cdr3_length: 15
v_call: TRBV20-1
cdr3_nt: TGCAGTGCTAGAGACTTCGGACAGGGCGGACAGCCCCAGCATTTT
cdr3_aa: CSARDFGQGGQPQHF

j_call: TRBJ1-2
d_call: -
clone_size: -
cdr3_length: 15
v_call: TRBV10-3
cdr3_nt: TGTGCCATCCGGTCCTCGGGGGTCCCTAACTATGGCTACACCTTC
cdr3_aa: CAIRSSGVPNYGYTF

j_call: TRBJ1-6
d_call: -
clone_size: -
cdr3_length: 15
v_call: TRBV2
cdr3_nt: TGTGCCAGTGCCCCCAGTCTCTCCTATAATTCACCCCTCCACTTT
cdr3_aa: CASAPSLSYNSPLHF

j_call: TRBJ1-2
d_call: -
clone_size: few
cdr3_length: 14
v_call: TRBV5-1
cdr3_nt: TGCGCCAGCAGCGCGGACAGACAGAACTATGGCTACACCTTC
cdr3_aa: CASSADRQNYGYTF

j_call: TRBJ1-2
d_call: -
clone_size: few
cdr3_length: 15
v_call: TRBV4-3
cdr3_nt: TGCGCCAGCAGCCCCCAGGCGGGGGCCAACTATGGCTACACCTTC
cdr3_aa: CASSPQAGANYGYTF

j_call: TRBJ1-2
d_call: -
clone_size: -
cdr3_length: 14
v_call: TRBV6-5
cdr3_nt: TGTGCCAGCCGCCGGACGGACCCTTACTATGGCTACACCTTC
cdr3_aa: CASRRTDPYYGYTF

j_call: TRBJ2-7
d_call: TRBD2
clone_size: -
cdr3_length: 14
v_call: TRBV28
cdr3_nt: TGTGCCAGCGTTTATAGCGGGAGGGGAAACGAGCAGTACTTC
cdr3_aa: CASVYSGRGNEQYF

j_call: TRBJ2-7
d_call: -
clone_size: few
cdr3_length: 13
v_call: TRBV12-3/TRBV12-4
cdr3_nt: TGTGCCAGCAGTCCCACAGGGTTTTACGAGCAGTACTTC
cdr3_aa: CASSPTGFYEQYF

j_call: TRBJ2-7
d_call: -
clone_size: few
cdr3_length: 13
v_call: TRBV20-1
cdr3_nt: TGCAGTGCTAGTGGGACGACGGGGAATGAGCAGTACTTC
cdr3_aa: CSASGTTGNEQYF

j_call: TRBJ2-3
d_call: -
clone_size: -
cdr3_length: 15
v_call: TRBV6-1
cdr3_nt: TGTGCCAGCAGTGAAGGGAGGCAGTACAGAGATACGCAGTATTTT
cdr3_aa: CASSEGRQYRDTQYF

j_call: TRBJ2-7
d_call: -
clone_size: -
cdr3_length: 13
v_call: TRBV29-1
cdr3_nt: TGCAGCGTTGGAAACAGGGGGGGATACGAGCAGTACTTC
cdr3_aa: CSVGNRGGYEQYF

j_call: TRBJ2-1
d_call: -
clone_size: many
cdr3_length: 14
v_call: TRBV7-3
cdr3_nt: TGTGCCAGCAGCTTTGGCAGCTCCTACAATGAGCAGTTCTTC
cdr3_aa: CASSFGSSYNEQFF

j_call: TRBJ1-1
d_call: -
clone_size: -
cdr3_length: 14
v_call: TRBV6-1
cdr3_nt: TGTGCCAGCAAAGTAAAGGGGGTGAACACTGAAGCTTTCTTT
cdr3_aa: CASKVKGVNTEAFF

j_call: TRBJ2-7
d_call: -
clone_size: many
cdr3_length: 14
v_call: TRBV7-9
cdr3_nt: TGTGCCAGCAGCTTAGAGACGGGGGCTCTCGAGCAGTACTTC
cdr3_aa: CASSLETGALEQYF

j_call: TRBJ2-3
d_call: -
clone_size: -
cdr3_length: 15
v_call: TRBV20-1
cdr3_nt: TGCAGTGCTACCCAAGTAAGAAGGAGCCGGGATACGCAGTATTTT
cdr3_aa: CSATQVRRSRDTQYF

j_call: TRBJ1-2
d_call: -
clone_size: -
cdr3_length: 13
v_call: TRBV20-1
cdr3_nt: TGCAGTGCGCTCCCCCCCATCAACTATGGCTACACCTTC
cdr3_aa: CSALPPINYGYTF

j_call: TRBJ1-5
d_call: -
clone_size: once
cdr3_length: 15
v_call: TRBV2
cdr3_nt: TGTGCCAGCAGACTACTCCAGGGGTTCGATCAGCCCCAGCATTTT
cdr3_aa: CASRLLQGFDQPQHF

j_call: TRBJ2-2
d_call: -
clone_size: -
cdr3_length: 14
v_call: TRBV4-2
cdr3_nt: TGTGCCAGCAGCCCGGAGGGCCAAACAGGGGAGCTGTTTTTT
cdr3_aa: CASSPEGQTGELFF